This entry describes one T cell receptor beta chain. The entry originates in a study of T cells in localized non-small cell lung cancer. The protocol was immunoSEQ multiplex PCR, while the TCRdb copy is restricted to in-frame clones and leaves out a portion. Found here are about 36,000 clones, around 90% of them singletons; the top ten hold about 7.7%. Germline assignment: CDR1 SQVTM and CDR2 ANQGSEA. The CDR3 spans 14 residues. Trimming removed 4 bases from V and 1 base from J; junction bases left unmatched: 5. V and J are TRBV29-1 and TRBJ2-7; TRBD2 matches at 9 bases. This clonotype was sampled from a woman aged 40 to 75 with stage I lung adenocarcinoma. The sample was peripheral blood, taken before any cancer treatment. The CDR3 region has the DNA TGCAGCGTTGCGGCTAGCGGGGATTCCTACGAGCAGTACTTC. Translated, it gives CSVAASGDSYEQYF.